The rows below give T cell receptor beta chains drawn from one sample of a study of cytomegalovirus exposure and HLA in healthy donors. The method was immunoSEQ multiplex PCR; TCRdb's version includes in-frame clones alone and lacks a portion of them. Altogether 95,000 to 150,000 clones are present, roughly 74% being singletons, with the ten largest covering 4.2%. The sequencing input was PBMCs. The receptors originated from a woman between 50 and 59 years old in good health and CMV-seropositive. The CDR3 runs from the conserved cysteine through the conserved F or W. The order of the fields is D gene, J gene, V gene, clone size, CDR3 protein, CDR3 DNA. D genes are given only for firm matches. Clone size is given for some rows only: seen once, a few or many times, or a class if the clone is expanded.

>-|TRBJ2-7|TRBV5-5|-
CASKSLVATYEQYF
TGTGCCAGCAAAAGCCTGGTTGCAACCTACGAGCAGTACTTC
>TRBD2|TRBJ2-2|TRBV6-5|-
CASSRPGGTGELFF
TGTGCCAGCAGCCGACCGGGGGGCACCGGGGAGCTGTTTTTT
>TRBD1|TRBJ1-2|TRBV4-2|-
CASSQGEGQLYYGYTF
TGTGCCAGCAGCCAAGGAGAGGGACAGCTATACTATGGCTACACCTTC
>-|TRBJ2-1|TRBV5-1|few
CASSYNSYNEQFF
TGCGCCAGCAGCTATAACTCCTACAATGAGCAGTTCTTC
>-|TRBJ1-1|TRBV7-9|-
CASSQAPTGRNTEAFF
TGTGCCAGCAGCCAGGCACCGACAGGCAGGAACACTGAAGCTTTCTTT
>-|TRBJ2-7|TRBV7-2|-
CASSLDHRSVRQYF
TGTGCCAGCAGCTTAGATCACCGCAGCGTTCGGCAGTACTTC
>TRBD1|TRBJ1-1|TRBV5-1|-
CASSSDRGRSEAFF
TGCGCCAGCAGCTCGGACAGGGGGCGGTCTGAAGCTTTCTTT
>-|TRBJ2-3|TRBV5-4|-
CASSQRTSANTQYF
TGTGCCAGCAGCCAACGGACATCCGCAAATACGCAGTATTTT
>-|TRBJ1-3|TRBV28|-
CASSLLSGGGNTIYF
TGTGCCAGCAGTTTACTCTCGGGGGGTGGAAACACCATATATTTT
>TRBD2|TRBJ2-1|TRBV2|once
CASRSLAGVYNEQFF
TGTGCCAGCAGATCCCTTGCGGGGGTCTACAATGAGCAGTTCTTC
>TRBD2|TRBJ2-1|TRBV7-6|-
CASSPRGVAGGGEQFF
TGTGCCAGCAGCCCCCGCGGGGTAGCGGGGGGTGGTGAGCAGTTCTTC
>TRBD1|TRBJ1-3|TRBV19|few
CASMGTGGNTIYF
TGTGCCAGTATGGGGACAGGTGGAAACACCATATATTTT
>-|TRBJ2-7|TRBV19|-
CASSLDTYYEQYF
TGTGCCAGTAGTCTCGACACCTACTACGAGCAGTACTTC
>TRBD2|TRBJ2-7|TRBV7-9|-
CASSPWTSGSYEQYF
TGTGCCAGCAGCCCATGGACTAGCGGCTCCTACGAGCAGTACTTC
>TRBD1|TRBJ2-7|TRBV6-6|-
CASRDHRGSSQQYF
TGTGCCAGCAGAGATCACAGGGGGTCTTCCCAGCAGTACTTC
>-|TRBJ1-6|TRBV7-3|-
CASSVSGGSLFPLHF
TGTGCCAGCAGCGTAAGCGGGGGCTCCTTATTTCCCCTCCACTTT
>-|TRBJ2-5|TRBV7-9|-
CASSLGQKETQYF
TGTGCCAGCAGCTTAGGACAGAAAGAGACCCAGTACTTC
>-|TRBJ2-1|TRBV9|few
CASSVGGTEYNEQFF
TGTGCCAGCAGCGTCGGAGGGACGGAATACAATGAGCAGTTCTTC
>TRBD1|TRBJ1-2|TRBV5-5|-
CASSLANIGGNGYTF
TGTGCCAGCAGCTTGGCCAATATAGGGGGCAATGGCTACACCTTC
>-|TRBJ2-5|TRBV9|-
CASSVDRGETQYF
TGTGCCAGCAGCGTAGACCGGGGAGAGACCCAGTACTTC
>TRBD2|TRBJ2-7|TRBV14|-
CASRSRGGAEKYF
TGTGCCAGCAGGTCGCGGGGGGGCGCAGAAAAGTACTTC
>-|TRBJ1-1|TRBV29-1|once
CSVGATFDTEAFF
TGCAGCGTTGGGGCCACATTTGACACTGAAGCTTTCTTT
>TRBD2|TRBJ2-7|TRBV2|-
CASNGLAINYEQYF
TGTGCCAGCAACGGACTAGCGATTAACTACGAGCAGTACTTC
>-|TRBJ2-5|TRBV7-2|-
CASSLGQDFSGKETQYF
TGTGCCAGCAGCTTAGGTCAGGACTTCAGCGGTAAAGAGACCCAGTACTTC
>TRBD1|TRBJ1-4|TRBV10-3|-
CAISGRQGPEEKLFF
TGTGCCATCAGTGGTAGACAGGGCCCGGAAGAAAAACTGTTTTTT
>TRBD1|TRBJ2-5|TRBV11-2|-
CASSLTTGAGRTQYF
TGTGCCAGCAGCTTAACGACAGGGGCAGGTCGGACCCAGTACTTC
>TRBD1|TRBJ2-7|TRBV5-1|once
CASTLTGGQYEQYF
TGCGCCAGCACTCTGACAGGGGGCCAATACGAGCAGTACTTC
>-|TRBJ2-1|TRBV5-1|-
CASSLGGGAFGDEQFF
TGCGCCAGCAGCTTGGGCGGGGGCGCATTCGGCGATGAGCAGTTCTTC
>TRBD2|TRBJ2-1|TRBV5-1|-
CASSFPAGEWDEQFF
TGCGCCAGCAGCTTTCCGGCGGGGGAGTGGGATGAGCAGTTCTTC
>TRBD2|TRBJ2-3|TRBV28|-
CASSFSGLAATDTQYF
TGTGCCAGCAGTTTCTCGGGACTAGCGGCCACAGATACGCAGTATTTT
>TRBD2|TRBJ2-7|TRBV7-2|-
CASSPRTSGGASGQYF
TGTGCCAGCAGCCCCCGGACTAGCGGGGGGGCCTCTGGGCAGTACTTC
>TRBD1|TRBJ1-2|TRBV18|-
CASSTGRTGNYGYTF
TGTGCCAGCTCAACGGGTAGGACAGGAAACTATGGCTACACCTTC
>-|TRBJ2-7|TRBV7-2|-
CASSLAGATYEQYF
TGTGCCAGCAGCTTAGCGGGGGCAACCTACGAGCAGTACTTC
>-|TRBJ2-3|TRBV9|-
CASSAKGDTQYF
TGTGCCAGCAGCGCCAAGGGGGATACGCAGTATTTT
>-|TRBJ2-4|TRBV19|-
CASSPSGDIQYF
TGTGCCAGTAGCCCCTCCGGGGACATTCAGTACTTC
>TRBD1|TRBJ1-6|TRBV15|-
CATSTRQGSSPLHF
TGTGCCACCAGCACCCGACAGGGATCTTCACCCCTCCACTTT
>-|TRBJ2-2|TRBV28|few
CASSPQGRELFF
TGTGCCAGCAGCCCCCAGGGGCGCGAGCTGTTTTTT
>TRBD1|TRBJ1-2|TRBV7-9|-
CSSSWPGQGYGYTF
TGTTCCAGCAGCTGGCCGGGACAGGGTTATGGCTACACCTTC